A single sample is the source of the 21 T cell receptor beta chains below, sequenced in a study of long-term antiretroviral therapy in people with HIV (dated by TCRdb to 2022 to 2024). The immunoSEQ hsTCRB v3.0 assay was used at survey level resolution for TRB variable region sequencing. TCRdb took over this immuneACCESS table, retaining in-frame rearrangements with V and J assigned. Such tables are incomplete; in checked studies, under half of the missing clones stem from an unresolved V gene, and the remainder is unexplained. A total of 34,000 or so clones appear in this sample, almost 85% of them only once. The top ten hold 4.4% of the sample. The material sequenced was unsorted PBMCs, taken about 3.5 years after starting antiretroviral therapy. Receptor source: a man aged 18 to 30 with HIV.

The chain is built from TRBV5-4 and TRBJ2-7; 11 bases line up with TRBD1. The germline gives CDR1 SGHNT, CDR2 YYREEE (reference sequence). J was trimmed by 4 bases and V by 5 bases; bases with no gene match: 5. CDR3 length: 14 amino acids. CDR3 sequence: CASRGQGDGYEQYF. As DNA, the CDR3 is TGTGCCAGCAGGGGACAGGGGGACGGGTACGAGCAGTACTTC.

This chain connects TRBV9 to TRBJ1-6; no reliable D call. The CDR3 length is 13 residues. Germline assignment: CDR1 SGDLS and CDR2 YYNGEE. Trimming stripped 3 bases from V and 2 bases from J, with 3 bases between. The CDR3 sequence: CASSGAYNSPLHF. CDR3 DNA sequence: TGTGCCAGCAGCGGAGCCTATAATTCACCCCTCCACTTT.

This clone was recorded once. This chain connects TRBV5-4 to TRBJ2-2; D not resolved. Trimming cost V 1 base and J 4 bases, with 11 bases left between them. The length of the CDR3 is 15 residues. Per germline, CDR1 SGHNT and CDR2 YYREEE (reference sequence). In DNA, the CDR3 is TGTGCCAGCAGCTTGAACGGTCCGAGCACCGGGGAGCTGTTTTTT. This encodes CASSLNGPSTGELFF.

V gene TRBV6-1 combines with J gene TRBJ1-1; no clear D gene. This CDR3 has 12 amino acids. The V end was cut by 9 bases, the J end by 0 bases, with 8 bases between. Germline CDR1 MNHNS, CDR2 SASEGT. The CDR3 sequence: CASNSLNTEAFF. CDR3 DNA: TGTGCCAGTAACAGTCTGAACACTGAAGCTTTCTTT.

The chain couples TRBV7-9 to TRBJ1-2; no definite D call. The V gene lost 4 bases and the J gene lost 6 bases, with 15 bases spanning the gap. This CDR3 has 14 amino acids. In germline, CDR1 is SEHNR, CDR2 FQNEAQ (reference sequence). The DNA for the CDR3 is TGTGCCAGCAGCTCCGACACCCGGAAGGATGGCTACACCTTC. Amino acid sequence: CASSSDTRKDGYTF.

The chain uses TRBV4-3 and TRBJ2-7; D is undetermined. The V and J ends lost 0 bases and 5 bases respectively, with 11 bases between them. Germline V lookup: CDR1 LGHNA, CDR2 YSLEER. The CDR3 runs to 14 residues. Written as DNA, the CDR3 is TGCGCCAGCAGCCAAGATTGGCCCCCCGACGAGCAGTACTTC. Amino acids: CASSQDWPPDEQYF.

This rearrangement joins TRBV28 to TRBJ2-1; no clear D. The CDR3 runs 14 residues. Germline V gene sequence: CDR1 MDHEN, CDR2 SYDVKM. Trimming took 6 bases from V and 2 from J, leaving 11 bases between them. The CDR3 loop is CASSLMRAYNEQFF. The CDR3 DNA reads as TGTGCCAGCAGCCTTATGAGAGCCTACAATGAGCAGTTCTTC. Based on the CDR3 plus reference TRBV28 and TRBJ2-1, the full variable domain is DVKVTQSSRYLVKRTGEKVFLECVQDMDHENMFWYRQDPGLGLRLIYFSYDVKMKEKGDIPEGYSVSREKKERFSLILESASTNQTSMYLCASSLMRAYNEQFFGPGTRLTVL.

The chain has TRBV10-3 and TRBJ2-1, with TRBD2 as a possible D gene (7 bases). Germline CDR1 and CDR2: ENHRY and SYGVKD. The V end was cut by 4 bases, the J end by 7 bases, with 17 bases between. The CDR3 sequence is 15 residues long. The CDR3 DNA sequence: TGTGCCATCAGTGCCCCGGGGGGCGCAGGGAATGAGCAGTTCTTC. The encoded protein is CAISAPGGAGNEQFF.

This clone has just a few counts. The chain links TRBV4-1 to TRBJ2-7; no reliable D call. Trimming left V 0 bases short and J 2 bases short, with 8 bases between. Per germline, CDR1 MGHRA and CDR2 YSYEKL. The length of the CDR3 is 14 residues. CDR3 protein: CASSQDPRAYEQYF. The CDR3, as DNA: TGCGCCAGCAGCCAAGATCCCCGAGCCTACGAGCAGTACTTC.

The chain has TRBV9 and TRBJ2-1; no definite D call. In germline, CDR1 is SGDLS, CDR2 YYNGEE. The V and J ends lost 4 bases and 4 bases respectively, with 9 bases between them. CDR3 length: 13 amino acids. CDR3 sequence: CASSPGRYNEQFF. CDR3 in DNA: TGTGCCAGCAGCCCCGGACGGTACAATGAGCAGTTCTTC.

The chain carries TRBV5-4 and TRBJ1-2; D is perhaps TRBD1 (5 bases). Germline values: CDR1 SGHNT, CDR2 YYREEE (reference sequence). The CDR3 length is 14 residues. The germline V and J ends were trimmed by 1 base and 7 bases, with 14 bases remaining between them. The CDR3 region is CASSLNDSPPGYTF. As DNA, the CDR3 is TGTGCCAGCAGCTTGAACGACAGCCCGCCTGGCTACACCTTC.

A word on this clone: The sample carries other DNA sequences with the same CDR3. The CDR3 sequence: CASSEYNEQFF. The CDR3 DNA sequence: TGTGCCAGCAGTGAATACAATGAGCAGTTCTTC. The chain carries TRBV25-1 and TRBJ2-1; D not resolved. Looked up from germline, CDR1 is MGHDK and CDR2 is SYGVNS. V was cut by 0 bases and J by 6 bases, with 0 bases left in between. This CDR3 has 11 amino acids. Drawing the rest from reference TRBV25-1 and TRBJ2-1, the complete variable domain is EADIYQTPRYLVIGTGKKITLECSQTMGHDKMYWYQQDPGMELHLIHYSYGVNSTEKGDLSSESTVSRIRTEHFPLTLESARPSHTSQYLCASSEYNEQFFGPGTRLTVL.

This CDR3 reads CASSLIWAGRASYNEQFF. CDR3 nucleotides: TGTGCCAGCAGTCTAATTTGGGCCGGGAGGGCCTCCTACAATGAGCAGTTCTTC. The rearrangement uses TRBV7-9 and TRBJ2-1; TRBD2 agrees at 8 bases. Unmatched junction bases numbered 13, after V lost 6 bases and J lost 0 bases. CDR3 size: 18 residues. The germline CDR1 and CDR2 sequences are SEHNR and FQNEAQ (reference sequence).

This chain uses TRBV11-2 with TRBJ1-1; TRBD1 might be the D (6 bases). V dropped 2 bases and J dropped 6 bases, with 13 bases sitting between them. The CDR3 length is 14 residues. Germline V gives CDR1 SGHAT, CDR2 FQNNGV. In nucleotides, the CDR3 is TGTGCCAGCAGCTTATCGGGGGGCCGAGCTGAAGCTTTCTTT. Protein sequence: CASSLSGGRAEAFF.

The genes are TRBV27 and TRBJ1-4; D might be TRBD1 (5 bases). V was shortened by 7 bases and J by 8 bases, with 20 bases between the two germline ends. CDR3 size: 15 residues. Germline V gene lookup returns CDR1 MNHEY and CDR2 SMNVEV (reference sequence). The CDR3 region is CASKKKVDMKEKLFF. As DNA, the CDR3 is TGTGCCAGCAAGAAAAAGGTGGACATGAAGGAAAAACTGTTTTTT. Using reference TRBV27 and TRBJ1-4 for the parts outside the CDR3, the full variable domain is EAQVTQNPRYLITVTGKKLTVTCSQNMNHEYMSWYRQDPGLGLRQIYYSMNVEVTDKGDVPEGYKVSRKEKRNFPLILESPSPNQTSLYFCASKKKVDMKEKLFFGSGTQLSVL.

The chain uses TRBV7-9 and TRBJ1-1, with unresolved D. V dropped 1 base and J dropped 6 bases, with 6 bases sitting between them. The CDR3 is made up of 12 amino acids. CDR1 and CDR2 (germline): SEHNR, FQNEAQ (reference sequence). CDR3 sequence (DNA): TGTGCCAGCAGCTTAGTTGCGTCTGAAGCTTTCTTT. Its translation is CASSLVASEAFF.

The chain recombines TRBV2 with TRBJ1-2, with D unresolved. This CDR3 contains 12 residues. V gave up 8 bases and J gave up 6 bases, with 13 bases separating them. In germline, CDR1 is SNHLY, CDR2 FYNNEI. CDR3: CASQEELHGYTF. The CDR3 DNA sequence: TGTGCCAGCCAGGAGGAGCTTCATGGCTACACCTTC.

This chain connects TRBV19 to TRBJ2-1; D may be TRBD1 or TRBD2 (5 bases each). The germline CDR1 and CDR2 sequences are LNHDA and SQIVND (reference sequence). With 3 bases removed from V and 4 bases from J, the gap between germline ends came to 10 bases. The CDR3 has 14 amino acids. CDR3 DNA sequence: TGTGCCAGTAGTATTCCGGGACCGTACAATGAGCAGTTCTTC. This encodes CASSIPGPYNEQFF.

The chain uses TRBV28 and TRBJ1-3; no reliable D call. V was clipped by 5 bases and J by 0 bases, with 8 bases between them. The CDR3 runs to 14 residues. In germline, CDR1 is MDHEN, CDR2 SYDVKM. CDR3 DNA: TGTGCCAGCAGTACAGAGACCTCTGGAAACACCATATATTTT. It encodes CASSTETSGNTIYF.

V gene TRBV7-2 combines with J gene TRBJ1-4; D gene uncertain. V shed 0 bases and J shed 8 bases, with 7 bases lying between them. In germline, CDR1 is SGHTA, CDR2 FQGNSA. This CDR3 has 13 amino acids. The chain's CDR3 is CASSLASAEKLFF. The CDR3 DNA follows: TGTGCCAGCAGCTTAGCGAGCGCCGAAAAACTGTTTTTT.

This chain joins TRBV27 and TRBJ1-1; maybe TRBD1 (6 bases). V shed 4 bases and J shed 0 bases, with 15 bases lying between them. CDR1 and CDR2 from the germline V gene are MNHEY and SMNVEV (reference sequence). The CDR3 sequence is 16 residues long. The CDR3 loop reads CASSYQGLSMNTEAFF. CDR3 in DNA: TGTGCCAGCAGTTACCAGGGGCTTTCAATGAACACTGAAGCTTTCTTT.